The 8 T cell receptor beta chains below come from one sample, sequenced in a study of cytomegalovirus exposure and HLA in healthy donors. A multiplex PCR was run with 60 Vbeta primers and 13 Jbeta primers. Measured with immunoSEQ multiplex PCR; TCRdb has only the in-frame clones, and not every one. The profile shows about 200,000 clones, around 79% of them singletons. Specimen: PBMCs. The receptors come from a girl aged 10-17 years in good health and CMV-seropositive.

The chain links TRBV18 to TRBJ2-6; TRBD1 matches 11 bases. Germline loops: CDR1 KGHSH, CDR2 LQKENI. The length of the CDR3 is 18 residues. The V and J ends lost 0 bases and 1 base, in that order; junction bases with no gene match: 2. The CDR3 loop is CASSPPGQGVSGANVLTF. The DNA for the CDR3 is TGTGCCAGCTCACCACCGGGACAGGGGGTGTCTGGGGCCAACGTCCTGACTTTC.

The rearrangement joins TRBV27 to TRBJ2-1, with D possibly matching TRBD2 (6 bases). V was cut by 2 bases and J by 10 bases, with 6 bases left in between. There are 11 residues in the CDR3. CDR1 is MNHEY and CDR2 is SMNVEV in the germline V gene (reference sequence). The CDR3 DNA sequence: TGTGCCAGCAGTTTAAGCGGGGAGCAGTTCTTC. Its protein product is CASSLSGEQFF.

This clone appeared a few times. The rearrangement joins TRBV5-6 to TRBJ2-1; 11 bases are shared with TRBD1. The CDR3 loop spans 16 amino acids. With V trimmed by 6 bases and J by 7 bases, 12 bases remained unmatched. Per germline, CDR1 SGHDT and CDR2 YYEEEE. The CDR3 reads CASISAGQGARNEQFF. The CDR3 bases are TGTGCCAGCATCAGCGCAGGACAGGGGGCGCGAAATGAGCAGTTCTTC.

The J gene is TRBJ2-6, the V gene TRBV27, with 7 positions matching TRBD1. V shed 5 bases, J shed 4 bases, and the junction held 2 bases outside the gene matches. The CDR3 runs 14 residues. CDR1 and CDR2 (germline): MNHEY, SMNVEV (reference sequence). The CDR3 nucleotides are TGTGCCAGCAGTCTCAGGGGGGGGGCCAACGTCCTGACTTTC. This encodes CASSLRGGANVLTF. Supplemented by reference TRBV27 and TRBJ2-6, the full variable domain reads EAQVTQNPRYLITVTGKKLTVTCSQNMNHEYMSWYRQDPGLGLRQIYYSMNVEVTDKGDVPEGYKVSRKEKRNFPLILESPSPNQTSLYFCASSLRGGANVLTFGAGSRLTVL.

The chain carries TRBV11-3 and TRBJ2-7; 11 bases map to TRBD1. This CDR3 contains 15 residues. With V trimmed by 5 bases and J by 6 bases, 9 bases remained unmatched. CDR1 and CDR2 from the germline V gene are SGHNT and YENEEA. CDR3 sequence: CASSARTGGASEQYF. In DNA form, the CDR3 reads TGTGCCAGCAGCGCCCGGACAGGGGGCGCTTCCGAGCAGTACTTC.

V and J are TRBV7-9 and TRBJ1-6; D not resolved. The germline V gene encodes CDR1 SEHNR and CDR2 FQNEAQ (reference sequence). Trimming removed 5 bases from V and 9 bases from J, with 14 bases in between. The CDR3 covers 14 residues. CDR3 loop: CASSGDFSGSPLHF. The CDR3 region has the DNA TGTGCCAGCAGCGGCGATTTTTCGGGTTCACCCCTCCACTTT.

The rearrangement joins TRBV28 to TRBJ1-5; 7 bases fit TRBD1. Trimming cost V 5 bases and J 4 bases; bases outside gene matches: 5. The CDR3 length is 14 residues. Germline CDR1 is MDHEN and CDR2 is SYDVKM. For the CDR3, the DNA is TGTGCCAGCAGTCGACAGGGCGGAAATCAGCCCCAGCATTTT. Its protein product is CASSRQGGNQPQHF. The whole variable domain, remainder taken from reference TRBV28 and TRBJ1-5, is DVKVTQSSRYLVKRTGEKVFLECVQDMDHENMFWYRQDPGLGLRLIYFSYDVKMKEKGDIPEGYSVSREKKERFSLILESASTNQTSMYLCASSRQGGNQPQHFGDGTRLSIL.

The chain couples TRBV27 to TRBJ2-1; no reliable D call. Per germline, CDR1 MNHEY and CDR2 SMNVEV (reference sequence). The CDR3 sequence is 17 residues long. V lost 3 bases, J lost 4 bases, and 19 bases lay in between. The CDR3 nucleotides are TGTGCCAGCAGTTTTCGGGTGGGTCTCACCCCGTACAATGAGCAGTTCTTC. Encoded protein: CASSFRVGLTPYNEQFF.